A selection of T cell receptor beta chains follows, all from one sample in a study of CD8+CD57+ T cells in acquired aplastic anemia. A single record per CDR3 protein comes from TCRdb applying MiXCR to the reads. The repertoire holds around 500,000 distinct CDR3 sequences, with over 25% as singletons. Sequenced input: sorted CD4+, CD8+, or CD8+CD57+ T cells (not recorded which) from PBMCs. These receptors all come from a human donor with aplastic anemia. Each CDR3 is given with its conserved first and last residue. The D gene is left open where the match is weak. The size field is filled for only some rows; it gives once, few, many or a size class.

>.|many|TRBV7-7|TRBJ2-7
CASSSDREAEQYF
TGTGCTAGCAGCTCCGACAGGGAGGCCGAGCAGTACTTC
>.|many|TRBV12-3/TRBV12-4|TRBJ1-1
CASRFRTPEAFF
TGTGCCAGCAGGTTCAGGACACCTGAAGCTTTCTTT
>.|many|TRBV19|TRBJ2-7
CASSIVGQKTYEQYF
TGTGCCAGTAGTATAGTCGGACAGAAAACCTACGAGCAGTACTTC
>TRBD1|.|TRBV11-3|TRBJ1-2
CASSFPRRGLNGYTF
TGTGCCAGCAGCTTCCCCCGCAGGGGGCTAAATGGCTACACCTTC
>.|many|TRBV20-1|TRBJ2-3
CSARDRVYEAQYF
TGCAGTGCTAGAGATCGGGTCTACGAGGCGCAGTATTTT
>.|many|TRBV20-1|TRBJ1-2
CSARVLGVAYGYTF
TGCAGTGCTAGAGTTCTGGGGGTCGCCTATGGCTACACCTTC
>TRBD2|.|TRBV15|TRBJ2-5
CATSRASGLAGKETQYF
TGTGCCACCAGCAGAGCCTCGGGACTAGCGGGGAAAGAGACCCAGTACTTC
>.|.|TRBV10-3|TRBJ1-6
CAGSQPGSYNSPLHF
TGTGCCGGCAGTCAACCGGGCTCCTATAATTCACCCCTCCACTTT
>.|.|TRBV20-1|TRBJ1-1
CSAGALGERYTEAFF
TGCAGTGCTGGGGCCCTTGGGGAGAGATACACTGAAGCTTTCTTT
>TRBD1|many|TRBV4-3|TRBJ2-7
CASSQSTGGYEQYF
TGCGCCAGCAGCCAGTCGACAGGGGGATACGAGCAGTACTTC
>TRBD1|.|TRBV2|TRBJ1-1
CASTDRGPEAFF
TGTGCCAGCACAGACAGGGGACCTGAAGCTTTCTTT
>TRBD1|.|TRBV4-2|TRBJ2-7
CASSPGQGPFYEQYF
TGTGCCAGCAGCCCGGGACAGGGGCCTTTTTACGAGCAGTACTTC
>.|many|TRBV12-3/TRBV12-4|TRBJ1-2
CASSLESRGYTF
TGTGCCAGCAGTTTAGAATCCAGGGGCTACACCTTC
>.|many|TRBV20-1|TRBJ2-5
CSASLGETQYF
TGCAGTGCTTCCCTAGGGGAGACCCAGTACTTC